Listed here are 17 T cell receptor beta chains from one sample, sequenced in a study of T cell responses to AZD1222 COVID-19 vaccine. Method: immunoSEQ multiplex PCR; TCRdb's copy keeps in-frame clones and lacks some. The table shows about 92,000 clones, with 65% to 90% occurring only once. Sequencing was performed on peripheral blood, taken on day 0 of AZD1222 vaccination. These receptors came from an adult in good health.

The rearrangement uses TRBV30 and TRBJ2-3; D is undetermined. V was clipped by 0 bases and J by 8 bases, with 9 bases between them. Germline values: CDR1 GTSNPN, CDR2 SVGIG (reference sequence). This CDR3 is 12 amino acids long. The CDR3 is CAWSVKAFTQYF. DNA for the CDR3: TGTGCCTGGAGTGTAAAGGCGTTTACGCAGTATTTT. The whole variable domain, remainder taken from reference TRBV30 and TRBJ2-3, is SQTIHQWPATLVQPVGSPLSLECTVEGTSNPNLYWYRQAAGRGLQLLFYSVGIGQISSEVPQNLSASRPQDRQFILSSKKLLLSDSGFYLCAWSVKAFTQYFGPGTRLTVL.

The V call is TRBV29-1, the J call TRBJ2-1, with D hard to call. The CDR3 runs to 14 residues. Germline V CDR1 and CDR2: SQVTM, ANQGSEA. The V end lost 3 bases, the J end lost 5 bases, and 14 bases lay between the germline ends. CDR3 loop: CSVEGYRYDNEQFF. DNA for the CDR3: TGCAGCGTTGAGGGCTATCGATATGACAATGAGCAGTTCTTC.

The sample holds a few counts of this clone. The chain employs TRBV9 and TRBJ1-1; TRBD1 agrees at 8 bases. Trimming removed 0 bases from V and 0 bases from J; junction bases left unmatched: 10. The CDR3 spans 18 residues. From germline, CDR1 is SGDLS and CDR2 YYNGEE. The chain's CDR3 is CASSVGVGTGSMNTEAFF. CDR3 DNA: TGTGCCAGCAGCGTAGGTGTCGGGACAGGTAGTATGAACACTGAAGCTTTCTTT.

This chain uses TRBV24-1 with TRBJ2-3; tentatively, D is TRBD1 (5 bases). The CDR3 has 15 residues. CDR1 is KGHDR, CDR2 SFDVKD, per germline. V lost 4 bases, J lost 2 bases, and 12 bases lay in between. CDR3 DNA: TGTGCCACCAGTGAGGGGCAGGGTGCCACAGATACGCAGTATTTT. It encodes CATSEGQGATDTQYF.

The rearrangement links TRBV5-4 to TRBJ1-6; D possibly corresponds to TRBD1 (6 bases). There are 14 residues in the CDR3. V was pared by 2 bases and J by 4 bases, with 7 bases between. Per the germline V gene, CDR1 is SGHNT and CDR2 is YYREEE (reference sequence). The CDR3 region is CASSLQGYNSPLHF. CDR3 nucleotide sequence: TGTGCCAGCAGCTTACAGGGTTATAATTCACCCCTCCACTTT.

This clone occurred a few times. This sequence joins TRBV2 and TRBJ1-4; maybe TRBD1 (6 bases). The CDR3 is 16 residues long. V was shortened by 1 base and J by 12 bases, with 21 bases between the two germline ends. The germline V gene encodes CDR1 SNHLY and CDR2 FYNNEI. The CDR3 spells CASSEDFGQGPVELFF. CDR3 nucleotide sequence: TGTGCCAGCAGTGAAGATTTCGGCCAGGGGCCCGTGGAACTGTTTTTT.

For this clone: A read error may produce the germline difference seen at one junction end. The rearrangement uses TRBV15 and TRBJ1-2, with a weak D call TRBD1 (5 bases). The CDR3 covers 12 residues. Germline V lookup: CDR1 LNHNV, CDR2 YYDKDF (reference sequence). This CDR3 reads CATSRDQSAGSF. DNA for the CDR3: TGTGCCACCAGCAGAGATCAGAGCGCAGGGTCCTTC.

The chain links TRBV7-2 to TRBJ2-1, with D maybe TRBD1 (5 bases). Germline V lookup: CDR1 SGHTA, CDR2 FQGNSA. This CDR3 has 14 residues. V lost 5 bases to trimming and J lost 5 bases, with 13 bases between them. The CDR3 loop is CASSPSVDNNEQFF. CDR3 DNA: TGTGCCAGCAGCCCATCGGTGGACAACAATGAGCAGTTCTTC.

V and J are TRBV6-5 and TRBJ1-5; D uncertain. Per the germline V gene, CDR1 is MNHEY and CDR2 is SVGAGI. With 0 bases removed from V and 0 bases from J, the gap between germline ends came to 6 bases. The CDR3 length is 15 residues. The chain's CDR3 is CASSYSAGSNQPQHF. CDR3 DNA sequence: TGTGCCAGCAGTTACTCGGCGGGTAGCAATCAGCCCCAGCATTTT.

This clone was recorded a few times. V gene TRBV27 combines with J gene TRBJ2-7; D gene uncertain. The CDR3 length is 15 residues. Trimming left V 0 bases short and J 0 bases short, with 9 bases between. Germline CDR1 and CDR2: MNHEY and SMNVEV (reference sequence). CDR3 protein: CASSLSIRGSYEQYF. The DNA of the CDR3 is TGTGCCAGCAGTTTATCTATCCGCGGCTCCTACGAGCAGTACTTC.

V gene TRBV6-5 combines with J gene TRBJ2-2; tentative D call: TRBD1 (6 bases). This CDR3 region has 15 residues. The V end was cut by 7 bases, the J end by 0 bases, with 12 bases between. Germline V gene lookup returns CDR1 MNHEY and CDR2 SVGAGI. The CDR3 loop reads CASTPGATNTGELFF. DNA for the CDR3: TGTGCCAGCACACCAGGGGCTACGAACACCGGGGAGCTGTTTTTT.

The CDR3 DNA reads TGTGCCAGCAGCCCGAGGGGGGGTGAAGGAAACACCATATATTTT. Translated, it gives CASSPRGGEGNTIYF. This chain links TRBV7-3 with TRBJ1-3; D perhaps matches TRBD1 (6 bases). Germline CDR1 is SGHTA and CDR2 is FQGTGA. The CDR3 has 15 residues. Trimming removed 5 bases at V and 4 bases at J, with 15 bases between.

The chain joins TRBV5-1 to TRBJ2-3; TRBD2 aligns across 8 bases. V lost 0 bases, J lost 4 bases, and 4 bases stayed unmatched. The germline V gene encodes CDR1 SGHRS and CDR2 YFSETQ. The CDR3 consists of 15 residues. The CDR3 DNA follows: TGCGCCAGCAGCTTGGTAGCGGGACTGTCAGATACGCAGTATTTT. It yields the protein CASSLVAGLSDTQYF.

The rearrangement uses TRBV6-1 and TRBJ2-6; TRBD1 might be the D (6 bases). The V gene lost 3 bases and the J gene lost 1 base, with 13 bases spanning the gap. Germline CDR1 is MNHNS and CDR2 is SASEGT. The CDR3 covers 17 residues. CDR3: CASSEADTGSGANVLTF. CDR3 DNA: TGTGCCAGCAGTGAGGCCGATACAGGGTCTGGGGCCAACGTCCTGACTTTC.

The rearrangement uses TRBV2 and TRBJ1-1; 8 nucleotides agree with TRBD1. This CDR3 spans 15 amino acids. The V and J ends lost 0 bases and 5 bases, in that order; junction bases with no gene match: 5. Germline V CDR1 and CDR2: SNHLY, FYNNEI. CDR3 coding DNA: TGTGCCAGCAGTGAAGCGAGGAGGACAGGGACTGAAGCTTTCTTT. Translation: CASSEARRTGTEAFF.

The rearrangement links TRBV3-1 (or the pseudogene TRBV3-2) to TRBJ2-1; TRBD2 might be the D (5 bases). The CDR3 runs to 14 residues. CDR1 is LGHDT, CDR2 YNNKEL, per germline (reference sequence). V gave up 0 bases and J gave up 7 bases, with 10 bases separating them. The CDR3 DNA is TGTGCCAGCAGCCAAGACTTAGCGCTGAATGAGCAGTTCTTC. As protein: CASSQDLALNEQFF.

This chain links TRBV9 with TRBJ2-7, with 9 bases that match TRBD2. Trimming removed 0 bases from V and 2 bases from J; junction bases left unmatched: 6. Germline V lookup: CDR1 SGDLS, CDR2 YYNGEE. There are 16 residues in the CDR3. The chain's CDR3 is CASSVGAGGPTYEQYF. DNA for the CDR3: TGTGCCAGCAGCGTAGGAGCGGGAGGCCCCACCTACGAGCAGTACTTC. The entire variable domain, with the rest obtained from reference TRBV9 and TRBJ2-7, is as follows: DSGVTQTPKHLITATGQRVTLRCSPRSGDLSVYWYQQSLDQGLQFLIQYYNGEERAKGNILERFSAQQFPDLHSELNLSSLELGDSALYFCASSVGAGGPTYEQYFGPGTRLTVT.